Detailed here is one TCR beta chain. Its matching antigen is unknown. J gave up 5 bases and V 4 bases, and 11 bases lay outside the gene matches. Germline V gives CDR1 SGHRS, CDR2 YFSETQ. The CDR3 consists of 15 residues. These data are taken from a study of PD-1 blockade in classical Hodgkin lymphoma. Study results and limitations: Diversity similar to that of newly diagnosed patients was seen at baseline in complete responders. After ASCT, patients who started nivolumab under 1 year later were excluded.

Each patient experienced a relapse that followed autologous stem cell transplantation, and brentuximab vedotin exposure varied. TCRdb's copy holds only in-frame clones and misses some; the assay was immunoSEQ multiplex PCR. This table has some 14,000 clones, around 84% appearing once. The source material was peripheral blood mononuclear cells (PBMCs), sampled at baseline. The chain has TRBV5-1 and TRBJ2-5; 7 bases line up with TRBD2. The clonotype was recovered from a human donor with classical Hodgkin lymphoma. CDR3 DNA: TGCGCCAGCAGCCCAAATGGCGGGAGACCGGAGACCCAGTACTTC. Encoded protein: CASSPNGGRPETQYF.